This T cell receptor (beta chain) comes out of a study of T cell responses to AZD1222 COVID-19 vaccine. Broader study findings: Only a handful of AZD1222 recipients, more than five in all, had baseline seropositivity. White British people made up most donors, females outnumbered males, and clonal diversity was possibly underestimated. Sampling captured repertoires only after the peak T cell response.

Sequencing was performed with immunoSEQ multiplex PCR; in TCRdb, only in-frame clones are kept and a portion is missing. Here the sample spans tens of thousands of clones, approximately 80% being singletons. Details on this clone: Its antigen is currently unknown.

This TCR was sampled from an adult who received the MenACWY meningococcal vaccine as a control. The sample in question was peripheral blood, obtained 28 days after the second dose of the MenACWY control vaccine.

Here the CDR3 reads CASSPGADSGYTF. The CDR3 DNA reads TGTGCCAGCAGTCCAGGGGCGGACAGCGGCTACACCTTC. This chain joins TRBV6-5 and TRBJ1-2; a weak D match, TRBD1 (6 bases). CDR3 size: 13 residues. CDR1 is MNHEY, CDR2 SVGAGI, per germline. V lost 5 bases and J 8 bases, leaving 15 bases between the germline ends.